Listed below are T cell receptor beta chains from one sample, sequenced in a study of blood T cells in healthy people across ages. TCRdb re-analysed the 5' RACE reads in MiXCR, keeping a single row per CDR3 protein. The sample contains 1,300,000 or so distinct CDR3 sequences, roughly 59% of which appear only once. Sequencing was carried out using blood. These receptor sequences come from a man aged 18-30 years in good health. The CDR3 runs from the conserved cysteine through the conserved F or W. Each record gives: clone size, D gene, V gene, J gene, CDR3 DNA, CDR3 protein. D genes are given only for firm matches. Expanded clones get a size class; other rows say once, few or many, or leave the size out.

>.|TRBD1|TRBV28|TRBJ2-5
TGTGCCAGCAGCCCCGGGGACAGCCCGTACTTC
CASSPGDSPYF
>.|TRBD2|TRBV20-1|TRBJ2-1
TGCAGTGCCCTAGCGGGAGGGGCCTACGAGCAGTTCTTC
CSALAGGAYEQFF
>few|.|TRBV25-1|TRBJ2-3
TGTGCCAGTAATATGGCGGGATTAAGCGTTACGCAGTATTTT
CASNMAGLSVTQYF
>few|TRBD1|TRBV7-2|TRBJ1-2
TGTGCCAGCAGCCGCTGGGGACAGCCAGCGGACTATGGCTACACCTTC
CASSRWGQPADYGYTF
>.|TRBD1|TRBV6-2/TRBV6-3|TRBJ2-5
TGTGCCAGCAGCATAAGGGACAGGGGGGTCCAAGAGACCCAGTACTTC
CASSIRDRGVQETQYF
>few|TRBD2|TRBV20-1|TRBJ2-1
TGCAGTGCTAGAGGGGGGGGATACTACAATGAGCAGTTCTTC
CSARGGGYYNEQFF
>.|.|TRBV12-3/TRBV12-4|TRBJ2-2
TGTGCCAGCTCCGACCGCACCGGGGAGCTGTTTTTT
CASSDRTGELFF
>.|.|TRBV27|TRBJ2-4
TGTGCCAGCAGTACCCCGGGGCAAGCCAAAAACATTCAGTACTTC
CASSTPGQAKNIQYF
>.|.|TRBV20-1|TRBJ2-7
TGCAGTGCCAGGGACGGCCGGGTTTACGAGCAGTACTTC
CSARDGRVYEQYF
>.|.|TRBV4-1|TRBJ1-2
TGCGCCAGCAGCCAAGAGATACAGGATTCAGGCTACACCTTC
CASSQEIQDSGYTF
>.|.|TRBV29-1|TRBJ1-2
TGCAGCGTTGAAAAGGGCAGGGATTTTGGTGGCTACACCTTC
CSVEKGRDFGGYTF
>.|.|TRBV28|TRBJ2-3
TGTGCCAGCAGTCCCGGGAATCGGGCCACAGATACGCAGTATTTT
CASSPGNRATDTQYF
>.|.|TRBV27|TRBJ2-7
TGTGCCAGCGGACTCGACTCCTACGAGCAGTACTTC
CASGLDSYEQYF
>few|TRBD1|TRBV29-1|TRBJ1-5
TGCAGCGCATATGAGGGGGCTAAGTGCAATCAGCCCCAGCATTTT
CSAYEGAKCNQPQHF
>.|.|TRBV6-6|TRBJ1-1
TGTGCCAGCAGTTACGACCCCGGCAAAAAGAACACTGAAGCTTTCTTT
CASSYDPGKKNTEAFF
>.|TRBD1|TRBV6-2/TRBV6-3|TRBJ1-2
TGTGCCAGCAGCCGGGGACAGCTTATGGGGAGCTACACCTTC
CASSRGQLMGSYTF